This TCR beta chain was captured in a study of blood T cell repertoires in COVID-19. In the study overall: Samples came from the United States, Italy and Spain, spanning acute and convalescent COVID-19.

The V segment lost 6 bases and the J segment 1 base; nucleotides outside the gene matches: 7. CDR1 MNHNS and CDR2 SASEGT come from the germline V gene. This CDR3 spans 17 amino acids. Ten or more counts support this clone. Repertoires were generated with immunoSEQ multiplex PCR, while TCRdb's copy carries only in-frame clones and drops some. The sample records around 100,000 clones, almost 80% being singletons. The sequence was collected from a man between 65 and 80 years old with active or convalescent COVID-19. The chain couples TRBV6-1 to TRBJ1-6, with 9 bases matching TRBD1. The specimen sequenced was peripheral blood. The CDR3 DNA is TGTGCCAGCAGCGAAACAGGGGGCGCTTCCTATAATTCACCCCTCCACTTT. Translation: CASSETGGASYNSPLHF.